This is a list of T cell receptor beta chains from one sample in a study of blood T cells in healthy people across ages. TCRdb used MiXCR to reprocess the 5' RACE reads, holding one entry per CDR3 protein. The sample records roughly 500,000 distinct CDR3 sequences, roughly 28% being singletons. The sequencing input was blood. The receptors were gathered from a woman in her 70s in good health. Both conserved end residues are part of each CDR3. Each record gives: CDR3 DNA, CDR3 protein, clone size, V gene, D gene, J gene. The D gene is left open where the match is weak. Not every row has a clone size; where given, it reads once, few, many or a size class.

TGTGCCACCAGCAGAGATCCCGGGGGCCGGTATGGCAAAAACATTCAGTACTTC	CATSRDPGGRYGKNIQYF	NA	TRBV15	NA	TRBJ2-4
TGTGCCAGCGGGTTGAGCACCCAAGGCATTCAGTACTTC	CASGLSTQGIQYF	NA	TRBV6-5	NA	TRBJ2-4
TGTGCCAGCAGCACTTCTCCGGGACAGGGTTACGAGCAGTACTTC	CASSTSPGQGYEQYF	NA	TRBV9	TRBD1	TRBJ2-7
TGTGCCAGCAGCTTAGAGGTCGGGACAGGCGTAAGCAATGAGCAGTTCTTC	CASSLEVGTGVSNEQFF	many	TRBV7-9	TRBD1	TRBJ2-1
TGCAGCGTTGGTCGGGGCAGGGCGGAGGTTCAGGTCTATGGCTACACCTTC	CSVGRGRAEVQVYGYTF	few	TRBV29-1	NA	TRBJ1-2
TGCAGTGCCGGGGGGTCCGGCGAGCAGTACTTC	CSAGGSGEQYF	NA	TRBV20-1	TRBD2	TRBJ2-7
TGTGCCAGCAGCTCGAGCGGGGGGGTTCCCCATACGCAGTATTTT	CASSSSGGVPHTQYF	NA	TRBV5-5	TRBD2	TRBJ2-3
TGCAGTGCTAGGATGGGCAGGGGGAACTATGGCTACACCTTC	CSARMGRGNYGYTF	NA	TRBV20-1	TRBD1	TRBJ1-2
TGCAGCGTTGAAAGGGGGGTTGAAGCTTTCTTT	CSVERGVEAFF	NA	TRBV29-1	NA	TRBJ1-1
TGCGCCAGCAGCGTCTATGGGACGGAAGAGACCCAGTACTTC	CASSVYGTEETQYF	few	TRBV5-1	NA	TRBJ2-5
TGTGCCAGCAGCAAAACGGGGCAGGCCTATAATTCGCCCCTCCACTTT	CASSKTGQAYNSPLHF	NA	TRBV21-1	NA	TRBJ1-6
TGTGCCAGCAGCCACAACAGGGAAGCGTCCACTGAAGCTTTCTTT	CASSHNREASTEAFF	NA	TRBV3-1	NA	TRBJ1-1
TGCGCCAGCAGCCAAGGCGGGGGGCTCTCACCCCTCCACTTT	CASSQGGGLSPLHF	NA	TRBV4-1	NA	TRBJ1-6
TGCGCCAGCAGCCTCACCGGGACACCCTCCTCCGAGCAGTACTTC	CASSLTGTPSSEQYF	few	TRBV4-3	NA	TRBJ2-7
TGCAGTGCTAGGGCGACAGAGACCAAAAACATTCAGTACTTC	CSARATETKNIQYF	few	TRBV20-1	NA	TRBJ2-4
TGCAGTGCTAGACCCAGACTAGCGGCACTCCAAGAGACCCAGTACTTC	CSARPRLAALQETQYF	NA	TRBV20-1	TRBD2	TRBJ2-5
TGCAGTGCTAGAGAAAATCCCATGGATACGCAGTATTTT	CSARENPMDTQYF	NA	TRBV20-1	NA	TRBJ2-3
TGCGCCAGCAGCTCGGGACAGCAGGGAGAGACCCAGTACTTC	CASSSGQQGETQYF	few	TRBV5-1	TRBD1	TRBJ2-5
TGCAGTGCTGGCTCCGGGACAGTAAACTCCGAGCAGTACTTC	CSAGSGTVNSEQYF	NA	TRBV20-1	TRBD1	TRBJ2-7
TGTGCCAGCAGCTTAATCGGGGGGGCTAACAATGAGCAGTTCTTC	CASSLIGGANNEQFF	few	TRBV7-2	TRBD2	TRBJ2-1
TGTGCCAGCAGTACGTACTCCACACCGGCTAGCACAGATACGCAGTATTTT	CASSTYSTPASTDTQYF	NA	TRBV12-3/TRBV12-4	NA	TRBJ2-3
TGTGCCAGCAGTCCCGGGACAGAGAAGCAGTTCTTC	CASSPGTEKQFF	NA	TRBV6-1	TRBD1	TRBJ2-1
TGTGCCAGCAGTTTAGAGGCGGCCTACGAGCAGTACTTC	CASSLEAAYEQYF	few	TRBV12-3/TRBV12-4	NA	TRBJ2-7
TGCAGTGCTAGTGTGGGAGAGACCCAGTACTTC	CSASVGETQYF	NA	TRBV20-1	NA	TRBJ2-5
TGTGCCAGCAGCCAGACCCAGGGTGGCTGGGAGACCCAGTACTTC	CASSQTQGGWETQYF	NA	TRBV13	NA	TRBJ2-5
TGCAGTGCTAGGGTAGGGGTTCGCACTGAAGCTTTCTTT	CSARVGVRTEAFF	NA	TRBV20-1	NA	TRBJ1-1
TGTGCCAGCAGTTACGGAGGCTCGGGCCTGGAGGGTAAGACCCAGTACTTC	CASSYGGSGLEGKTQYF	few	TRBV6-2/TRBV6-3	NA	TRBJ2-5
TGTGCCAGCAGCCACCACTCGGGACCCTCGGCTTTTGGCGAGCAGTACTTC	CASSHHSGPSAFGEQYF	few	TRBV11-3	NA	TRBJ2-7
TGCGCCAGCAGCCGGGACAGTACAAGTTCTAATGAGCAGTTCTTC	CASSRDSTSSNEQFF	few	TRBV5-1	TRBD1	TRBJ2-1
TGCAGCGTCGGAGGCGGGGACAGGGGCCACGAGCAGTACTTC	CSVGGGDRGHEQYF	NA	TRBV29-1	TRBD1	TRBJ2-7
TGTGCCAGCAGCCAAGACGCAGGGTTGAGAGCTTTCTTT	CASSQDAGLRAFF	NA	TRBV3-1	NA	TRBJ1-1
TGTGCCAGCAGTGGGTTTCAGGGGTCCTATGGCTACACCTTC	CASSGFQGSYGYTF	few	TRBV25-1	NA	TRBJ1-2
TGTGCCAGCAGCGGGTCGGGGGGCAACCCCGAAGAGACCCAGTACTTC	CASSGSGGNPEETQYF	NA	TRBV11-2	NA	TRBJ2-5
TGTGCCATCAGTGAGGATGGGGGCAATGAGCAGTTCTTC	CAISEDGGNEQFF	few	TRBV10-3	NA	TRBJ2-1